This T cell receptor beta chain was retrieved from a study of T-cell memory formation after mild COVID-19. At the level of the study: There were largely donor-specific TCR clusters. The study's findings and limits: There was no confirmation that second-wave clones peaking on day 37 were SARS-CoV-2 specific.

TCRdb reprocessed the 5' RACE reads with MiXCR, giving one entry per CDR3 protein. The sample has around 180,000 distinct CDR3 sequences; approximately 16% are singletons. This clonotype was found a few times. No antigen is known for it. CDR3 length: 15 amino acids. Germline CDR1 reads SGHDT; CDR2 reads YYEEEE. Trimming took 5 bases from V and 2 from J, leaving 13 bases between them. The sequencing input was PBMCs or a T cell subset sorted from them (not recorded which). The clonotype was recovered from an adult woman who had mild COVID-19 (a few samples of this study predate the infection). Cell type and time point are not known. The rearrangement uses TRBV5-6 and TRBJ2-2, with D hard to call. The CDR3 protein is CASRLNSGNTGELFF. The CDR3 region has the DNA TGTGCCAGCAGATTGAACAGTGGAAACACCGGGGAGCTGTTTTTT.